This T cell receptor (beta chain) is from a study of shared clonotypes between healthy human individuals (dated by TCRdb to the early 2020s). With respect to the entire study: The cohort comprised a couple of women and a few men aged 18 to 49 years. For each donor, three plates each were used for CD4 naive and CD4 memory, two plates were used for CD8 naive, and one plate was used for CD8 memory. To estimate repertoire size and how much clonotypes are shared between individuals, the study performed deep sequencing of blood TCR repertoires from roughly five healthy adults. Different laboratories and diverse techniques were used to prepare libraries and sequence TCR repertoires, to increase sequencing depth and limit assay-specific biases. Per donor, leukapheresis produced somewhere between about 0.94 and 8.9 billion PBMCs. What the work shows at the level of the full study, not this receptor alone: Naive subsets generally had larger estimated clonotype richness than memory subsets did. The small number of donors limited the genetic and exposure-history diversity represented. Compared with non-shared clonotypes, clonotypes shared by all four sorted-subset donors had higher generation probabilities. Incomplete sequencing was indicated by rarefaction of sorted-subset datasets, despite the large sequencing depth. Sampling was restricted to blood, and TCR repertoires in tissues likely differ from the TCR repertoires found in blood. Based on pairwise subsampling, the degree of clonotype sharing among donors was expected to be affected by sequencing depth. Sharing across a handful of donors was observed for around 5% of naive CD4, over 3% of naive CD8, 2% to 2.5% of memory CD4, and 0.4% of memory CD8 clonotypes.

For the CD8 naive samples, CD45RO-negative cells were positively selected for CCR7, yielding a CD45RA+CCR7+ population from which TemRA cells were excluded. The donors were healthy, HIV-negative adults with no recently reported acute infections or vaccinations. All donors were Caucasian adults living in Nashville, Tennessee, USA. After blood collection by leukapheresis, PBMCs were isolated using Ficoll-Histopaque density gradient centrifugation and then cryopreserved in the vapor phase of liquid nitrogen. Purity and quantity of every magnetically sorted T cell population were checked by analytical flow cytometry. Genomic DNA was isolated from each sorted fraction and quantified by UV absorbance on a Nanodrop 2000c. Using the deep immunoSEQ assay, TCR CDR3 regions were amplified from genomic DNA by multiplex PCR. Extracted genomic DNA from each cell subset was spread evenly across all wells of several immunoSEQ 96-well plates, with each plate serving as a replicate. For sorted subsets, about 220 ng of genomic DNA, equivalent to 25,000 to 35,000 T cell genomes, went into each replicate PCR. Purified libraries were measured with a Qubit 3.0 fluorometer, size-checked on a Bioanalyzer 2100, and measured again with the KAPA Library Quantification kit. Every immunoSEQ 96-well plate was sequenced on a dedicated single-read 150-cycle Illumina NextSeq 550 flow cell. For the original study's pipeline: Because the immunoSEQ output held only junctional sequences and lacked quality scores, the filtering could not match the filtering applied to full-length reads. Sequences were annotated with PyIR, a Python wrapper for IgBLAST v1.9, using IMGT germline references to assign V/J genes and CDR3. Reads were filtered out if the reads had weak V/J assignments (E-value above 1e-6), no CDR3, stop codons, out-of-frame junctions, or ambiguous translated residues. V3J clonotypes were defined as sequences sharing an identical inferred V gene, J gene, and CDR3 amino acid sequence. Percentage overlap between repertoires was computed as shared unique clonotypes divided by the size of the smaller repertoire. Richness of each repertoire was evaluated using RTK rarefaction, the Chao1 estimator, and Recon v2.1 estimates of unobserved clonotypes. OLGA was used to compute generation probabilities for all TCRbeta clonotypes that the gDNA method yielded from a handful of donors. The clones in this table, taken by TCRdb from immuneACCESS, are in-frame only. Not every clone is retained; where verified, under half of the shortfall comes from an unresolved V gene, and the cause of the rest is unknown. That table gives V, J and clone size, and the DNA gave D and trimming. Recorded for this sample are roughly 1,800,000 clones; about 94% of them occurred a single time. The ten largest clones capture 0.95% to 1.5% of the sample.

Concerning this clone itself: Its target antigen remains unknown. No base quality information exists; no much larger clone differs at one position.

From the germline V gene (reference sequence), CDR1 is SEHNR and CDR2 is FQNEAQ. The CDR3 measures 15 amino acids from cysteine to phenylalanine. Solely the CDR3 DNA is kept, with 45 bases framed from the first base. The germline ends are 17 bases apart after V is trimmed by 3 bases and J by 5 bases. The sample consisted of naive CD8+ T cells sorted from blood. What the cell subset or site label conveys for this sample: CD45RA+CCR7+. This clonotype was sampled from a man aged 18 to 29 in good health. Recombination joined TRBV7-9 with TRBJ2-7; the D gene is perhaps TRBD2, on 7 matching bases. The DNA reads TGTGCCAGCAGCTTCCCTATCACAGGGAGGGACGAGCAGTACTTC. It translates to CASSFPITGRDEQYF.